This T cell receptor (beta chain) derives from a study of blood T cell repertoires in COVID-19. The overall study: Acute-phase and convalescent COVID-19 samples originated in the United States, Italy and Spain.

This clone was seen only once. The germline V gene has CDR1 SGDLS and CDR2 YYNGEE. The CDR3 contains 15 residues. Germline trimming cut 3 bases from V and 9 bases from J; bases unmatched to any gene: 8. In terms of age and location, participants ranged from roughly 18 to 90 years and lived in about 25 US areas. As originally analysed: Estimation of nucleated cell counts was performed using reference gene primer amplification. Assay used: immunoSEQ multiplex PCR; TCRdb lists only in-frame clones, some missing. The V and J calls and the clone size are those of that table, but D and trimming were determined from the DNA. The sample yields 160,000 or so clones, about 80% seen once.

This clonotype was obtained from an older woman who had recovered from COVID-19. The V and J genes are TRBV9 and TRBJ2-5; 13 positions match TRBD2. Sequenced material: PBMCs or T cells enriched from blood (not recorded which). The CDR3 loop is CASSGGLAGAAAQYF. CDR3 nucleotides: TGTGCCAGCAGCGGAGGACTAGCGGGGGCAGCGGCCCAGTACTTC.